The 16 T cell receptor beta chains below were found in one sample sequenced in a study of T cell responses to AZD1222 COVID-19 vaccine. Generated by immunoSEQ multiplex PCR, the TCRdb table keeps only in-frame clones and is missing some. In the table there are 140,000 to 150,000 clones, around 89% of which are singletons. The specimen comprised peripheral blood, sampled on day 0 of AZD1222 vaccination. These receptors were collected from an adult in good health.

The chain carries TRBV28 and TRBJ2-5; D perhaps matches TRBD2 (5 bases). CDR3 length equals 15 residues. Trimming pared 3 bases from V and 1 base from J, leaving 12 bases between. Per the germline V gene, CDR1 is MDHEN and CDR2 is SYDVKM. The CDR3 DNA is TGTGCCAGCAGTTTCATTCCGAGCGGCCAAGAGACCCAGTACTTC. Translated: CASSFIPSGQETQYF.

The chain joins TRBV5-6 to TRBJ1-6; D gene unclear. The V end lost 4 bases, the J end lost 7 bases, and 12 bases lay between the germline ends. CDR1 is SGHDT and CDR2 is YYEEEE in the germline V gene. The CDR3 totals 14 residues. DNA for the CDR3: TGTGCCAGCAGCCGATTGATTAAGAATTCACCCCTCCACTTT. It is translated as CASSRLIKNSPLHF.

This rearrangement joins TRBV3-1 (or the pseudogene TRBV3-2) to TRBJ2-3; D is undetermined. V lost 3 bases and J lost 0, with 7 bases in between. This CDR3 is 14 amino acids long. Germline V gene lookup returns CDR1 LGHDT and CDR2 YNNKEL (reference sequence). The CDR3 DNA follows: TGTGCCAGCAGCCATCAGAGAAGCACAGATACGCAGTATTTT. It encodes CASSHQRSTDTQYF.

This chain uses TRBV24-1 with TRBJ1-5; tentatively, D is TRBD1 (6 bases). CDR3 length: 16 amino acids. Germline loops: CDR1 KGHDR, CDR2 SFDVKD. V dropped 2 bases and J dropped 1 base, with 11 bases sitting between them. The chain's CDR3 is CATSDSGVRSNQPQHF. The CDR3 nucleotides are TGTGCCACCAGTGATTCAGGGGTGAGGAGCAATCAGCCCCAGCATTTT.

CDR3 sequence: CASSLGAPYEQYF. The CDR3 nucleotides read TGTGCCAGCAGCTTGGGGGCCCCCTACGAGCAGTACTTC. The rearrangement uses TRBV5-5 and TRBJ2-7, with no clear D. Germline CDR1 and CDR2: SGHKS and YYEKEE (reference sequence). Deletions cut 0 bases from V and 2 bases from J, with 6 bases between. The CDR3 spans 13 residues. Together with reference TRBV5-5 and TRBJ2-7, the CDR3 gives the full variable domain: DAGVTQSPTHLIKTRGQQVTLRCSPISGHKSVSWYQQVLGQGPQFIFQYYEKEERGRGNFPDRFSARQFPNYSSELNVNALLLGDSALYLCASSLGAPYEQYFGPGTRLTVT.

The rearrangement joins TRBV7-9 to TRBJ2-7, with TRBD2 identical over 12 bases. Germline V lookup: CDR1 SEHNR, CDR2 FQNEAQ (reference sequence). V lost 1 base to trimming and J lost 1 base; unmatched junction nucleotides: 2. The CDR3 totals 16 residues. For the CDR3, the DNA is TGTGCCAGCAGCTTAGGAGGGACTAGCGGGTCCTACGAGCAGTACTTC. It translates to CASSLGGTSGSYEQYF.

The rearrangement joins TRBV28 to TRBJ2-1; D gene unclear. CDR3 length: 12 amino acids. V lost 8 bases and J 5 bases, leaving 10 bases between the germline ends. Germline CDR1 MDHEN, CDR2 SYDVKM. The CDR3, as DNA: TGTGCCAGCCAGCTGCTCAACAATGAGCAGTTCTTC. Residues: CASQLLNNEQFF.

This clone occurred a few times. The chain employs TRBV6-1 and TRBJ2-5; 12 positions agree with TRBD2. The length of the CDR3 is 15 residues. V shed 2 bases, J shed 5 bases, and the junction held 3 bases outside the gene matches. Germline lookup yields CDR1 MNHNS and CDR2 SASEGT. The CDR3 DNA reads as TGTGCCAGCAGTGAACTAGCGGGGGGGCTTGAGACCCAGTACTTC. It encodes CASSELAGGLETQYF.

The V gene is TRBV7-2, the J gene TRBJ2-7; TRBD2 aligns across 10 bases. V was pared by 5 bases and J by 2 bases, with 6 bases of the junction left unmatched. Germline V gives CDR1 SGHTA, CDR2 FQGNSA. The CDR3 is 15 residues long. The CDR3 here is CASSPGLAVTYEQYF. DNA of the CDR3: TGTGCCAGCAGCCCAGGACTAGCGGTAACCTACGAGCAGTACTTC.

This clone was observed once. V gene TRBV10-1 combines with J gene TRBJ2-7; TRBD1 aligns across 7 bases. This CDR3 region has 16 residues. J gave up 0 bases and V 2 bases, and 7 bases lay outside the gene matches. CDR1 is WNHNN and CDR2 is SYGVQD in the germline V gene (reference sequence). The CDR3 region is CASSEPDRDSSYEQYF. CDR3 bases: TGCGCCAGCAGTGAGCCGGACCGGGACAGCTCCTACGAGCAGTACTTC.

The V gene is TRBV28, the J gene TRBJ1-2, with unresolved D. The CDR3 contains 14 residues. Germline V CDR1 and CDR2: MDHEN, SYDVKM. V dropped 0 bases and J dropped 2 bases, with 7 bases sitting between them. This CDR3 is CASSLWRKNYGYTF. CDR3 nucleotide sequence: TGTGCCAGCAGTTTATGGAGGAAAAACTATGGCTACACCTTC.

The chain combines TRBV5-4 with TRBJ2-3; 13 bases align to TRBD2. The CDR3 extends over 16 amino acids. The J segment lost 6 bases and the V segment lost 4 bases, leaving 8 bases of the junction unmatched. Germline loops: CDR1 SGHNT, CDR2 YYREEE (reference sequence). The CDR3 sequence: CASSPWTSGSADTQYF. The CDR3 DNA is TGTGCCAGCAGCCCTTGGACTAGCGGGAGTGCTGATACGCAGTATTTT.

This clone was observed a single time. CDR3 sequence reads: CASSLRLAGGNEQFF. The CDR3 DNA is TGTGCCAGCAGCCTCCGACTAGCGGGAGGCAATGAGCAGTTCTTC. The chain joins TRBV14 to TRBJ2-1, with TRBD2 matching over 13 bases. V lost 4 bases to trimming and J lost 6 bases; unmatched junction nucleotides: 3. The CDR3 is made up of 15 amino acids. Per the germline V gene, CDR1 is SGHDN and CDR2 is FVKESK.

This chain uses TRBV7-8 with TRBJ2-3; TRBD2 matches at 7 bases. The CDR3 runs 16 residues. Germline assignment: CDR1 SGHVS and CDR2 FQNEAQ. V dropped 5 bases and J dropped 0; count of bases not matched to a gene: 8. CDR3 nucleotide sequence: TGTGCCAGCAGCCTACAAGCGGGGATAAGCACAGATACGCAGTATTTT. Its protein is CASSLQAGISTDTQYF.

The chain uses TRBV6-5 and TRBJ2-7; D is uncertain. Germline V CDR1 and CDR2: MNHEY, SVGAGI. With 6 bases removed from V and 3 bases from J, the gap between germline ends came to 9 bases. The CDR3 length is 12 residues. CDR3 coding DNA: TGTGCCAGCAGCTGGTTACTCTACGAGCAGTACTTC. Amino acids: CASSWLLYEQYF.

This sequence joins TRBV3-1 (or the pseudogene TRBV3-2) and TRBJ1-4, with D perhaps TRBD1 (5 bases). V lost 5 bases and J 3 bases, leaving 19 bases between the germline ends. The V gene's germline CDR1 is LGHDT and CDR2 YNNKEL (reference sequence). The CDR3 spans 17 residues. CDR3 loop: CASSKSGAYSANEKLFF. CDR3 sequence (DNA): TGTGCCAGCAGCAAAAGCGGGGCTTACTCAGCTAATGAAAAACTGTTTTTT.